This T cell receptor beta chain was found in a study of blood T cell repertoires in COVID-19. Study background: Italy, Spain and the United States were the sources of the convalescent and acute COVID-19 samples.

Data came from immunoSEQ multiplex PCR; TCRdb stores just in-frame clones and leaves some out. This sample has 250,000 or so clones, with 80% to 90% found just once. J lost 1 base, V lost 3 bases, and 5 bases had no gene match. CDR1 KGHSH and CDR2 LQKENI come from the germline V gene. This CDR3 is 16 amino acids long. Enrolled through a virtual design, the participants were between roughly 18 and 90 years of age and came from under 25 US areas. Cohort allocation depended upon clinical history that participants reported. What was sequenced was PBMCs or T cells enriched from blood (not recorded which). This clonotype was sampled from a woman between 50 and 59 years old who had recovered from COVID-19. The chain recombines TRBV18 with TRBJ2-2; 7 bases line up with TRBD1. For the CDR3, the DNA is TGTGCCAGCTCACCCAGAAGGGGGCAGAACACCGGGGAGCTGTTTTTT. Its protein is CASSPRRGQNTGELFF.